This paragraph covers one TCR beta chain sequence. Its antigen is unidentified. This record comes from a study of cytomegalovirus exposure and HLA in healthy donors. Overall study results and limits: Altogether, around 160 TCR beta chains were recorded as cytomegalovirus-associated.

This CDR3 has 14 amino acids. Germline V lookup: CDR1 MNHNY, CDR2 SVGAGI (reference sequence). V was trimmed by 4 bases and J by 4 bases, leaving 13 bases between them. Samples came from healthy bone marrow donors. PCR primers comprised 60 Vbeta and 13 Jbeta primers. Original processing methods: Later reanalysis found about 80 million unique TCR beta chains, around 9.9 million of them shared. TCRdb keeps only in-frame clones here, not all; method: immunoSEQ multiplex PCR. V, J and clone size are those of that table, while D and trimming were read from the DNA. The sample includes about 170,000 clones, around 62% of them seen just once.

The sequencing sample was made of PBMCs. This receptor was taken from a man in his forties or fifties in good health and CMV-seronegative. The chain recombines TRBV6-6 with TRBJ1-1; TRBD1 is a possible D gene (6 bases). This CDR3 is CASSSAQGSTEAFF. CDR3 nucleotide sequence: TGTGCCAGCAGTTCGGCGCAGGGGAGCACTGAAGCTTTCTTT.